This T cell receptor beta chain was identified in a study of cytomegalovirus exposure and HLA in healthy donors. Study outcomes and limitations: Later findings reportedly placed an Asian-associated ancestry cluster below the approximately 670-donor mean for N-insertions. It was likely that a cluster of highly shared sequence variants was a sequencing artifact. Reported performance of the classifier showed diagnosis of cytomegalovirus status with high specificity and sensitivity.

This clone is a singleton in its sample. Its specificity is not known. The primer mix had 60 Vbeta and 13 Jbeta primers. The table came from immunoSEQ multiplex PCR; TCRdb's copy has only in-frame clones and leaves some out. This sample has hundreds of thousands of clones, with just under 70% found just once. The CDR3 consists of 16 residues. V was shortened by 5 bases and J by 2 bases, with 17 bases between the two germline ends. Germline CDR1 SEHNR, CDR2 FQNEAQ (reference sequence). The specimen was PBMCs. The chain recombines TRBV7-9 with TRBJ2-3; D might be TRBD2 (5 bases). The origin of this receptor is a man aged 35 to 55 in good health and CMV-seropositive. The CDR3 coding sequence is TGTGCCAGCAGCCCCCTTTCCGGGGATTACACAGATACGCAGTATTTT. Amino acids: CASSPLSGDYTDTQYF. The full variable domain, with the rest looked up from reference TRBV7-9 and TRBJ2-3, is DTGVSQNPRHKITKRGQNVTFRCDPISEHNRLYWYRQTLGQGPEFLTYFQNEAQLEKSRLLSDRFSAERPKGSFSTLEIQRTEQGDSAMYLCASSPLSGDYTDTQYFGPGTRLTVL.